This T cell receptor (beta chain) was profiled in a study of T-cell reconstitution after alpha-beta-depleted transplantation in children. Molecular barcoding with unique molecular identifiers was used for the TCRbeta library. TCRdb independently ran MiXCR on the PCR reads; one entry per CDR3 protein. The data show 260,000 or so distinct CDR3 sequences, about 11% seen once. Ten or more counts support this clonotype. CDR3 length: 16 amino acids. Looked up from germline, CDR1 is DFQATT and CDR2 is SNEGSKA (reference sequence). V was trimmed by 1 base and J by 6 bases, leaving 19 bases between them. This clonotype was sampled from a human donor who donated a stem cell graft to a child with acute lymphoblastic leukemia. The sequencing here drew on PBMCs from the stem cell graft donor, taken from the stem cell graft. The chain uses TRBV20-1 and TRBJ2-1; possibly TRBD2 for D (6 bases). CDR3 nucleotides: TGCAGTGCTAGAGTTTGGGCTAGCGCTGGGGGCAATGAGCAGTTCTTC. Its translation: CSARVWASAGGNEQFF.